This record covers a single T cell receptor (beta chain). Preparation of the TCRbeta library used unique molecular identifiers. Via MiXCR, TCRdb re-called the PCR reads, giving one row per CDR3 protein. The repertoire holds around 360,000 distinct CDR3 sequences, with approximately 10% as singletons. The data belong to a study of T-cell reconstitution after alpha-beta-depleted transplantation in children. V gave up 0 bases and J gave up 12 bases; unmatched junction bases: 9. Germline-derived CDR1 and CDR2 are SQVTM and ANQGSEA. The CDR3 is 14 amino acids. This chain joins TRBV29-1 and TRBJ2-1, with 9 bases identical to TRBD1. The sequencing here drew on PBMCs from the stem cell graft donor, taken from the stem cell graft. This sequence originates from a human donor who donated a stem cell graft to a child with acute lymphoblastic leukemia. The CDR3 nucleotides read TGCAGCGTTGAAGATTTAGGGACAGGGCCCATGCAGTTCTTC. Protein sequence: CSVEDLGTGPMQFF.